Reported below is one T cell receptor beta chain. The antigen remains undetermined. V was pared by 0 bases and J by 0 bases, with 4 bases between. Germline lookup yields CDR1 MNHEY and CDR2 SMNVEV (reference sequence). The CDR3 is 14 residues long. The data are from a study of CD8 T cells in ankylosing spondylitis. By quantitative 5'-RACE with molecular barcodes, the TCR beta libraries were made. MiXCR, applied by TCRdb to the 5' RACE reads, yields one record per CDR3 protein. This sample has 380,000 or so distinct CDR3 sequences, with 20% to 25% found just once. Findings and caveats of the study: Matched ankylosing spondylitis synovial fluid reportedly showed significant enrichment of disease-linked clones. It appeared that ankylosing spondylitis blood was characterized by a TCR beta motif of several highly homologous variants. Prior literature has documented some motif variants in synovial fluid and blood from reactive arthritis.

V gene TRBV27 combines with J gene TRBJ2-3, with D unclear. Sequencing was done on a sample of blood, either unsorted or a sorted T cell fraction (not recorded which). The TCR sequence derives from a male donor with ankylosing spondylitis or in good health (not recorded which). Here the CDR3 DNA reads TGTGCCAGCAGTTTATCCTTGAGCACAGATACGCAGTATTTT. Residues: CASSLSLSTDTQYF.